The entry that follows covers one T cell receptor (beta chain) sequence. The entry originates in a study of T-cell reconstitution after alpha-beta-depleted transplantation in children. Researchers prepared the TCRbeta library using unique molecular identifiers, the study reports. In TCRdb, the PCR reads were re-called with MiXCR into one record per CDR3 protein. This table holds hundreds of thousands of distinct CDR3 sequences, about 16% found once. The receptor's source is a male patient younger than 18 who had a stem cell transplant for acute lymphoblastic leukemia, so the T cells may come from the graft donor. Sequences were derived from PBMCs, mostly from graft donor cells, sampled 360 days after TCRalphabeta/CD19-depleted stem cell transplant.

The DNA for the CDR3 is TGTGCCAGCAGGGGGAGGGCCCCCGATACGCAGTATTTT. Protein sequence: CASRGRAPDTQYF. The chain joins TRBV9 to TRBJ2-3; 7 bases align to TRBD2. Germline CDR1 and CDR2: SGDLS and YYNGEE. V lost 5 bases, J lost 6 bases, and 6 bases stayed unmatched. The CDR3 spans 13 residues.